This record concerns one TCR beta chain sequence. The entry originates in a study of monozygotic twins with inflammatory bowel disease. TCRdb re-called the 5' RACE reads and shows each CDR3 protein once, DNA omitted. This repertoire includes roughly 170,000 distinct CDR3 sequences. Per germline, CDR1 MNHEY and CDR2 SVGAGI. This CDR3 region has 12 residues. The rearrangement links TRBV6-5 to TRBJ1-5. The sequence derives from a human donor with ulcerative colitis or Crohn's disease, or a healthy co-twin of an affected twin (not recorded which). Sequences were obtained from blood. The CDR3 sequence: CASSYGEGPQHF.